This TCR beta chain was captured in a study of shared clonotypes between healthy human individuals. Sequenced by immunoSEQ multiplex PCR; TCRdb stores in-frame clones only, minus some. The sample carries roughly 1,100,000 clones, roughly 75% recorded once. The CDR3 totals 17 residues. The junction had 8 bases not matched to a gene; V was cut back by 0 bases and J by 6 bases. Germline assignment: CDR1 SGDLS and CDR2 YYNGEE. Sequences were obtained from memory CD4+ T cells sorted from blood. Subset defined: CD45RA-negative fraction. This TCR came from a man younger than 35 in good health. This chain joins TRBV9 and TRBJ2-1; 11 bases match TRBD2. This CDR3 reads CASSVAGVTSGTNEQFF. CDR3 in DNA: TGTGCCAGCAGCGTAGCTGGGGTGACTAGCGGGACCAATGAGCAGTTCTTC.